The 20 T cell receptor beta chains below all came from one sample that was sequenced in a study of T cells in localized non-small cell lung cancer. TCRdb's table, derived via immunoSEQ multiplex PCR, lists solely in-frame clones and lacks some. The sample holds roughly 40,000 clones; about 87% are singletons and the top ten take 3% to 4.5%. Sequenced material: peripheral blood, taken before any cancer treatment. The receptors shown here come from a man aged 18-55 years with stage I lung adenocarcinoma.

This chain joins TRBV19 and TRBJ1-2; D is uncertain. The V gene lost 7 bases and the J gene lost 3 bases, with 12 bases spanning the gap. The CDR3 length is 13 residues. CDR1 and CDR2 from the germline V gene are LNHDA and SQIVND (reference sequence). The CDR3 DNA follows: TGTGCCAGTACCCAAGGGCCCTACTATGGCTACACCTTC. It is translated as CASTQGPYYGYTF. The full variable domain, with the rest looked up from reference TRBV19 and TRBJ1-2, is DGGITQSPKYLFRKEGQNVTLSCEQNLNHDAMYWYRQDPGQGLRLIYYSQIVNDFQKGDIAEGYSVSREKKESFPLTVTSAQKNPTAFYLCASTQGPYYGYTFGSGTRLTVV.

The chain employs TRBV18 and TRBJ2-4, with D perhaps matching TRBD2 (6 bases). Looked up from germline, CDR1 is KGHSH and CDR2 is LQKENI. With 6 bases removed from V and 1 base from J, the gap between germline ends came to 13 bases. The CDR3 contains 15 residues. The CDR3 bases are TGTGCCAGCTCCCCCGAGGGGAGGGCCAAAAACATTCAGTACTTC. This codes for CASSPEGRAKNIQYF. Supplemented by reference TRBV18 and TRBJ2-4, the full variable domain reads NAGVMQNPRHLVRRRGQEARLRCSPMKGHSHVYWYRQLPEEGLKFMVYLQKENIIDESGMPKERFSAEFPKEGPSILRIQQVVRGDSAAYFCASSPEGRAKNIQYFGAGTRLSVL.

This chain joins TRBV9 and TRBJ1-3; unclear D gene. The CDR3 consists of 12 residues. The V end lost 1 base, the J end lost 2 bases, and 1 base lay between the germline ends. CDR1 is SGDLS, CDR2 YYNGEE, per germline. The DNA of the CDR3 is TGTGCCAGCAGCGTACCTGGAAACACCATATATTTT. This codes for CASSVPGNTIYF.

The CDR3 region has the DNA TGTGCCAGCAGTAGCCGGGGAGAAGCTTTCTTT. Amino acids: CASSSRGEAFF. The chain couples TRBV6-6 to TRBJ1-1; D gene unclear. CDR3 length equals 11 residues. V lost 5 bases and J lost 8, with 9 bases in between. In germline, CDR1 is MNHNY, CDR2 SVGAGI (reference sequence).

The J gene is TRBJ1-2, the V gene TRBV9, with 9 bases lining up with TRBD1. The CDR3 loop spans 14 amino acids. Germline V lookup: CDR1 SGDLS, CDR2 YYNGEE. After removal of 3 bases from V and 11 bases from J, the junction contained 11 bases not matched to a gene. The chain's CDR3 is CASSGIGQGTGYTF. In DNA, the CDR3 is TGTGCCAGCAGCGGGATAGGACAGGGGACGGGGTACACCTTC.

The chain uses TRBV28 and TRBJ2-2; D tentatively reads TRBD1 or TRBD2 (6 bases each). The CDR3 covers 15 residues. The germline V gene encodes CDR1 MDHEN and CDR2 SYDVKM. V was cut by 7 bases and J by 8 bases, with 20 bases left in between. CDR3 sequence: CASTVAGTITGELFF. For the CDR3, the DNA is TGTGCCAGCACCGTGGCGGGGACAATCACTGGGGAGCTGTTTTTT.

V is TRBV5-6 and J is TRBJ1-2; perhaps TRBD1 as D (6 bases). Germline loops: CDR1 SGHDT, CDR2 YYEEEE. Trimming stripped 2 bases from V and 5 bases from J, with 16 bases between. The CDR3 has 15 amino acids. The CDR3 bases are TGTGCCAGCAGCTTCACCCCTAGCCAGGGGTATGGCTACACCTTC. Amino acid sequence: CASSFTPSQGYGYTF.

The rearrangement links TRBV5-1 to TRBJ1-1; TRBD1 aligns across 9 bases. Trimming at V came to 6 bases and at J to 1 base, leaving 4 bases not matched to a gene. This CDR3 is 14 amino acids long. Germline V lookup: CDR1 SGHRS, CDR2 YFSETQ. Written as DNA, the CDR3 is TGCGCCAGCATTCCGGGACAGGGGAACACTGAAGCTTTCTTT. Its protein is CASIPGQGNTEAFF.

The genes are TRBV6-6 and TRBJ1-1; no definite D call. This CDR3 spans 14 amino acids. Trimming took 8 bases from V and 1 from J, leaving 14 bases between them. Germline V lookup: CDR1 MNHNY, CDR2 SVGAGI (reference sequence). The CDR3 DNA reads as TGTGCCAGCTCTACCCGGCCGGCGAACACTGAAGCTTTCTTT. It yields the protein CASSTRPANTEAFF.

V and J are TRBV14 and TRBJ1-5, with a tentative D call TRBD1 (5 bases). Between the trimmed V and J ends, which lost 1 base and 4 bases, there was a span of 8 bases. Germline V gene lookup returns CDR1 SGHDN and CDR2 FVKESK. The length of the CDR3 is 14 residues. CDR3 sequence reads: CASSQGGLNQPQHF. CDR3 sequence (DNA): TGTGCCAGCAGCCAAGGGGGGTTGAATCAGCCCCAGCATTTT.

The rearrangement uses TRBV19 and TRBJ1-3; unclear D gene. Germline CDR1 and CDR2: LNHDA and SQIVND (reference sequence). The CDR3 contains 12 residues. Trimming cost V 3 bases and J 9 bases, with 9 bases left between them. DNA of the CDR3: TGTGCCAGTAGTATGAGTGGGAGCACCATATATTTT. It specifies CASSMSGSTIYF.

The sample holds a few counts of this clone. The chain couples TRBV18 to TRBJ1-3; D is ambiguous. CDR1 is KGHSH, CDR2 LQKENI, per germline. V was cut by 0 bases and J by 2 bases, with 11 bases left in between. The CDR3 contains 16 residues. The CDR3, as DNA: TGTGCCAGCTCACCACCGACGGGTATACCTGGAAACACCATATATTTT. Amino acid sequence: CASSPPTGIPGNTIYF.

The chain recombines TRBV5-4 with TRBJ2-7; D is perhaps TRBD2 (5 bases). Trimming stripped 3 bases from V and 5 bases from J, with 18 bases between. This CDR3 is 15 amino acids long. Per the germline V gene, CDR1 is SGHNT and CDR2 is YYREEE (reference sequence). Here the CDR3 reads CASSWSLGFGDEQYF. CDR3 bases: TGTGCCAGCAGCTGGTCCTTGGGTTTCGGGGACGAGCAGTACTTC.

The chain joins TRBV5-5 to TRBJ1-1; D is unclear. The CDR3 covers 16 residues. Trimming pared 0 bases from V and 1 base from J, leaving 13 bases between. The V gene's germline CDR1 is SGHKS and CDR2 YYEKEE (reference sequence). The CDR3 spells CASSLEQATQNTEAFF. The CDR3 DNA sequence: TGTGCCAGCAGCTTGGAGCAGGCCACTCAGAACACTGAAGCTTTCTTT. The entire variable domain, with the rest obtained from reference TRBV5-5 and TRBJ1-1, is as follows: DAGVTQSPTHLIKTRGQQVTLRCSPISGHKSVSWYQQVLGQGPQFIFQYYEKEERGRGNFPDRFSARQFPNYSSELNVNALLLGDSALYLCASSLEQATQNTEAFFGQGTRLTVV.

CDR3 coding DNA: TGTGCCACCAGCAGAGATCAGGCGGGGGGGGCCTACAATGAGCAGTTCTTC. Amino acid sequence: CATSRDQAGGAYNEQFF. The chain links TRBV15 to TRBJ2-1, with TRBD2 matching 9 bases. CDR3 size: 17 residues. Germline loops: CDR1 LNHNV, CDR2 YYDKDF (reference sequence). Losses at the gene ends were 0 bases for V and 2 bases for J; bases not matched to a gene: 5.

This clone has just one count. The V call is TRBV7-2, the J call TRBJ2-1; no firm D call. Trimming took off 8 bases at V and 2 bases at J, with 22 bases between the two ends. CDR1 is SGHTA, CDR2 FQGNSA, per germline. The CDR3 extends over 17 amino acids. The CDR3 DNA follows: TGTGCCAGCCGAGTTTCCAGAGGCACTCACCCCTACAATGAGCAGTTCTTC. This codes for CASRVSRGTHPYNEQFF.

The V and J genes are TRBV19 and TRBJ2-2; 10 bases are a match to TRBD2. The CDR3 is made up of 18 amino acids. Germline values: CDR1 LNHDA, CDR2 SQIVND (reference sequence). V shed 7 bases and J 2 bases; nucleotides not matched to a gene: 13. CDR3 bases: TGTGCCAGTATACTCTCCGGTCCTAGCGGGGGTAACACCGGGGAGCTGTTTTTT. It codes for CASILSGPSGGNTGELFF.

This chain uses TRBV6-5 with TRBJ2-7; TRBD1 or TRBD2 may be the D gene (6 bases each). Germline values: CDR1 MNHEY, CDR2 SVGAGI. V lost 0 bases and J 3 bases, leaving 12 bases between the germline ends. This CDR3 has 15 amino acids. The CDR3 protein is CASSYSPGGNYEQYF. CDR3 DNA: TGTGCCAGCAGTTACTCCCCCGGGGGCAACTACGAGCAGTACTTC.

This clone appeared a single time. V usage is TRBV7-8 and J usage is TRBJ2-3; 14 nucleotides match TRBD2. The CDR3 has 18 amino acids. Germline CDR1 and CDR2: SGHVS and FQNEAQ. After removal of 1 base from V and 4 bases from J, the junction contained 7 bases not matched to a gene. The CDR3 nucleotides are TGTGCCAGCAGCTTAGGGGGGACTAGCGGGGGAACCGCAGATACGCAGTATTTT. This codes for CASSLGGTSGGTADTQYF.

V usage is TRBV19 and J usage is TRBJ2-3; the D gene is possibly TRBD2 (8 bases). CDR1 is LNHDA and CDR2 is SQIVND in the germline V gene (reference sequence). Trimming took off 6 bases at V and 2 bases at J, with 24 bases between the two ends. This CDR3 contains 18 residues. In DNA, the CDR3 is TGTGCCAGTAGCCCGGGACAGTGGGCGGGGGGCGTCACAGATACGCAGTATTTT. It encodes CASSPGQWAGGVTDTQYF.